Given below is one TCR beta chain in context. The sample comes from a study of blood T cell repertoires in COVID-19. Profiling relied on immunoSEQ multiplex PCR, and the TCRdb table lists in-frame clones only, not all of them. The sample lists 85,000 to 130,000 clones; approximately 83% were seen once. Researchers sorted participants into cohorts using their self-reported clinical history. The CDR3 length is 13 residues. Germline V gene sequence: CDR1 SQVTM, CDR2 ANQGSEA. V was clipped by 7 bases and J by 3 bases; unmatched bases: 7. The receptor was derived from a woman aged 50 to 60 who had recovered from COVID-19. The rearrangement links TRBV29-1 to TRBJ2-7; 9 nucleotides agree with TRBD1. The sequencing sample was made of PBMCs or T cells enriched from blood (not recorded which). The CDR3 nucleotides are TGCAGCGGAACACCGGGACAGGGCTACGAGCAGTACTTC. Its translation: CSGTPGQGYEQYF.